This entry lists 4 T cell receptor beta chains sequenced from one sample in a study of cytomegalovirus exposure and HLA in healthy donors. Amplification used 60 Vbeta primers and 13 Jbeta primers. Data came from immunoSEQ multiplex PCR; TCRdb stores just in-frame clones and leaves some out. This table holds around 180,000 clones, approximately 80% found once. The sequenced sample was PBMCs. The receptors originated from a woman in her 30s in good health and CMV-seropositive.

The chain carries TRBV4-2 and TRBJ1-2; a possible D gene is TRBD1 (5 bases). The germline V and J ends were trimmed by 0 bases and 3 bases, with 11 bases remaining between them. Looked up from germline, CDR1 is LGHNA and CDR2 is YNFKEQ. The CDR3 extends over 15 amino acids. CDR3 sequence reads: CASSQDRGGDYGYTF. The CDR3 nucleotides read TGTGCCAGCAGCCAAGATCGGGGGGGAGACTATGGCTACACCTTC.

The chain combines TRBV28 with TRBJ2-2; no clear D. V was clipped by 8 bases and J by 1 base, with 20 bases between them. The CDR3 is made up of 17 amino acids. Per the germline V gene, CDR1 is MDHEN and CDR2 is SYDVKM. The CDR3: CASSSLFRGGNTGELFF. The DNA for the CDR3 is TGTGCCAGCTCAAGTTTGTTTAGAGGTGGGAACACCGGGGAGCTGTTTTTT.

Worth noting for this clone: Given a much more abundant clone one base away, this may be a read error. The genes are TRBV13 and TRBJ1-1, with D uncertain. The V end was cut by 0 bases, the J end by 3 bases, with 5 bases between. There are 13 residues in the CDR3. Germline CDR1 and CDR2: PRHDT and FYEKMQ (reference sequence). The chain's CDR3 is CASSLGRDTEAFF. In DNA form, the CDR3 reads TGTGCCAGCAGCTTAGGCCGGGACACTGAAGCTTTCTTT.

The count of this clone is one. The chain joins TRBV15 to TRBJ2-7; 9 bases fit TRBD2. The length of the CDR3 is 15 residues. Germline V gives CDR1 LNHNV, CDR2 YYDKDF (reference sequence). V lost 3 bases to trimming and J lost 2 bases; unmatched junction nucleotides: 5. The CDR3 here is CATSSASGATYEQYF. The CDR3 DNA sequence: TGTGCCACCAGCAGCGCTAGCGGGGCTACCTACGAGCAGTACTTC.